The 32 T cell receptor beta chains in this list originate from one sample, sequenced in a study of Ad26.COV2.S vaccination and SARS-CoV-2 variants. Treatment reported: roughly 19 received Ad26.COV2.S at low or high dose, single or two shots; 5 received placebo; per-sample allocation not given. Collection of samples fell on day 63 after the first vaccine or placebo injection. Sequenced by immunoSEQ multiplex PCR; TCRdb stores in-frame clones only, minus some. The profile shows approximately 300,000 clones, approximately 86% of them singletons. This specimen consisted of peripheral blood, obtained in a trial of Ad26.COV2.S vaccine versus placebo. The receptor set was obtained from a person between 18 and 60 years old who received the Ad26.COV2.S COVID-19 vaccine or a placebo.

This clone has just a few counts. The rearrangement links TRBV7-9 to TRBJ1-4, with D possibly TRBD1 on 5 matching bases. V was cut by 5 bases and J by 7 bases, with 17 bases left in between. This CDR3 contains 15 residues. In germline, CDR1 is SEHNR, CDR2 FQNEAQ (reference sequence). The CDR3 DNA follows: TGTGCCAGCAGCCACCCCGGGACCTCCGTTGAAAAACTGTTTTTT. This gives the protein CASSHPGTSVEKLFF.

This chain links TRBV6-5 with TRBJ2-3; D is uncertain. The CDR3 covers 14 residues. Germline CDR1 reads MNHEY; CDR2 reads SVGAGI. Trimming stripped 5 bases from V and 0 bases from J, with 9 bases between. The CDR3 reads CASSNRRSTDTQYF. CDR3 DNA sequence: TGTGCCAGCAGTAACCGACGAAGCACAGATACGCAGTATTTT.

The rearrangement links TRBV5-5 to TRBJ1-2; no clear D. Trimming removed 1 base at V and 4 bases at J, with 11 bases between. The V gene's germline CDR1 is SGHKS and CDR2 YYEKEE (reference sequence). This CDR3 spans 14 amino acids. The CDR3 DNA follows: TGTGCCAGCAGCTTGATGGCGGGAAGCTATGGCTACACCTTC. Translating gives CASSLMAGSYGYTF.

Written as DNA, the CDR3 is TGTGCCAGCAGCGGGAAGGGGGCGCTGGGTAACAGCTATGGCTACACCTTC. This translates into CASSGKGALGNSYGYTF. This sequence joins TRBV5-4 and TRBJ1-2, with 7 positions matching TRBD1. V dropped 4 bases and J dropped 4; count of bases not matched to a gene: 16. The V gene's germline CDR1 is SGHNT and CDR2 YYREEE (reference sequence). The CDR3 contains 17 residues.

The genes are TRBV2 and TRBJ2-7, with 7 nucleotides matching TRBD2. V lost 4 bases and J lost 6; bases outside the gene matches: 15. Germline V gives CDR1 SNHLY, CDR2 FYNNEI. This CDR3 has 16 amino acids. The CDR3 region has the DNA TGTGCCAGCAGTGCGATGCTGGGAGGGTTCGGGGTCGAGCAGTACTTC. The encoded protein is CASSAMLGGFGVEQYF.

This chain links TRBV29-1 with TRBJ2-1, with 12 bases aligning to TRBD2. Germline V gene data show CDR1 as SQVTM and CDR2 as ANQGSEA. J was trimmed by 9 bases and V by 6 bases; bases with no gene match: 3. The CDR3 is 12 amino acids. The CDR3 reads CSVGLAGPEQFF. CDR3 DNA sequence: TGCAGCGTCGGACTAGCGGGGCCTGAGCAGTTCTTC.

This chain links TRBV6-5 with TRBJ2-5, with D unresolved. The V and J ends lost 6 bases and 2 bases respectively, with 7 bases between them. The CDR3 runs to 12 residues. The germline V gene has CDR1 MNHEY and CDR2 SVGAGI. CDR3 amino acids: CASSSPQETQYF. In DNA form, the CDR3 reads TGTGCCAGCAGCTCCCCACAAGAGACCCAGTACTTC.

This clone was seen a few times. The gene calls are TRBV4-2 and TRBJ2-7; 8 bases line up with TRBD2. The CDR3 sequence is 15 residues long. Germline values: CDR1 LGHNA, CDR2 YNFKEQ. The J segment lost 7 bases and the V segment lost 2 bases, leaving 10 bases of the junction unmatched. CDR3 residues: CASSQPGTSSGEQYF. Written as DNA, the CDR3 is TGTGCCAGCAGCCAACCTGGGACTAGTTCTGGAGAGCAGTACTTC.

This rearrangement joins TRBV6-5 to TRBJ2-2; the D gene could be TRBD1 or TRBD2 (5 bases each). CDR3 length: 14 amino acids. Germline CDR1 MNHEY, CDR2 SVGAGI. V lost 7 bases and J 5 bases, leaving 14 bases between the germline ends. The CDR3 DNA reads as TGTGCCAGCACCTGGGGCAGCGGAACCGGGGAGCTGTTTTTT. It encodes CASTWGSGTGELFF.

The V and J genes are TRBV6-5 and TRBJ2-7; 8 bases align to TRBD1. Per the germline V gene, CDR1 is MNHEY and CDR2 is SVGAGI. The CDR3 covers 15 residues. V was pared by 4 bases and J by 2 bases, with 7 bases of the junction left unmatched. This chain's CDR3 is CASSWTGRKTYEQYF. CDR3 DNA sequence: TGTGCCAGCAGTTGGACAGGGAGAAAGACCTACGAGCAGTACTTC.

This clone appeared a single time. The chain employs TRBV29-1 and TRBJ2-1; D could derive from TRBD1 or TRBD2 (5 bases each). This CDR3 has 18 amino acids. CDR1 SQVTM and CDR2 ANQGSEA come from the germline V gene. Trimming cost V 3 bases and J 2 bases, with 23 bases left between them. CDR3 region: CSVDNGASRSPTYNEQFF. In DNA form, the CDR3 reads TGCAGCGTTGATAACGGGGCCTCCCGTTCCCCCACCTACAATGAGCAGTTCTTC.

This clone was recorded a few times. J is TRBJ2-1 and V is TRBV7-2; D is undetermined. The CDR3 has 14 amino acids. V was clipped by 3 bases and J by 5 bases, with 11 bases between them. From germline, CDR1 is SGHTA and CDR2 FQGNSA. CDR3: CASSLSFADNEQFF. The CDR3 DNA reads as TGTGCCAGCAGCTTGTCGTTCGCGGACAATGAGCAGTTCTTC.

The chain recombines TRBV28 with TRBJ1-5, with D tentatively TRBD1 (6 bases). Germline lookup yields CDR1 MDHEN and CDR2 SYDVKM. Between the trimmed V and J ends, which lost 6 bases and 6 bases, there was a span of 24 bases. The CDR3 runs to 17 residues. DNA for the CDR3: TGTGCCAGCAGCCTCCCAGGACAGCCCAGAGTGTTTCAGCCCCAGCATTTT. The encoded protein is CASSLPGQPRVFQPQHF. The full variable domain, with the rest looked up from reference TRBV28 and TRBJ1-5, is DVKVTQSSRYLVKRTGEKVFLECVQDMDHENMFWYRQDPGLGLRLIYFSYDVKMKEKGDIPEGYSVSREKKERFSLILESASTNQTSMYLCASSLPGQPRVFQPQHFGDGTRLSIL.

The V call is TRBV9, the J call TRBJ2-5; 7 bases are a match to TRBD1. Looked up from germline, CDR1 is SGDLS and CDR2 is YYNGEE. Unmatched junction bases numbered 4, after V lost 3 bases and J lost 2 bases. This CDR3 comprises 14 residues. CDR3 sequence: CASSASGQQETQYF. The CDR3 DNA reads TGTGCCAGCAGCGCCTCGGGACAGCAAGAGACCCAGTACTTC.

V and J are TRBV14 and TRBJ1-5; 11 bases line up with TRBD1. Germline loops: CDR1 SGHDN, CDR2 FVKESK. The CDR3 runs to 17 residues. V shed 7 bases, J shed 2 bases, and the junction held 10 bases outside the gene matches. CDR3 nucleotides: TGTGCCAGCAAAGGGGACAGGGGGGACGCGGGCAATCAGCCCCAGCATTTT. It specifies CASKGDRGDAGNQPQHF.

The chain joins TRBV25-1 to TRBJ2-5, with TRBD1 identical over 9 bases. The V gene's germline CDR1 is MGHDK and CDR2 SYGVNS. After removal of 4 bases from V and 3 bases from J, the junction contained 15 bases not matched to a gene. This CDR3 region has 18 residues. CDR3 sequence: CASSAKTRTGEEKETQYF. The CDR3 bases are TGTGCCAGCAGTGCAAAAACCCGGACAGGGGAGGAAAAAGAGACCCAGTACTTC. Full variable domain (missing parts from reference TRBV25-1 and TRBJ2-5): EADIYQTPRYLVIGTGKKITLECSQTMGHDKMYWYQQDPGMELHLIHYSYGVNSTEKGDLSSESTVSRIRTEHFPLTLESARPSHTSQYLCASSAKTRTGEEKETQYFGPGTRLLVL.

The rearrangement links TRBV10-3 to TRBJ1-1; a weak D match, TRBD1 (6 bases). Germline V gene lookup returns CDR1 ENHRY and CDR2 SYGVKD. V dropped 0 bases and J dropped 7 bases, with 12 bases sitting between them. The CDR3 spans 14 residues. The CDR3, as DNA: TGTGCCATCAGTGAGTCGAGGAGGACAGATGAAGCTTTCTTT. It translates to CAISESRRTDEAFF.

Here the CDR3 reads CASSYSGTGGETQYF. CDR3 sequence (DNA): TGTGCCAGCAGTTACTCAGGGACAGGGGGCGAGACCCAGTACTTC. The chain employs TRBV6-5 and TRBJ2-5, with TRBD1 matching over 12 bases. J was trimmed by 5 bases and V by 0 bases; bases with no gene match: 1. The CDR3 totals 15 residues. Looked up from germline, CDR1 is MNHEY and CDR2 is SVGAGI.

This chain's CDR3 is CASSPTASAVYFYGYTF. CDR3 coding DNA: TGTGCCAGCTCGCCAACAGCCAGCGCCGTATATTTCTATGGCTACACCTTC. The rearrangement links TRBV18 to TRBJ1-2; unclear D gene. CDR1 is KGHSH and CDR2 is LQKENI in the germline V gene. The CDR3 contains 17 residues. Trimming took 6 bases from V and 4 from J, leaving 24 bases between them.

The count of this clone is one. V usage is TRBV4-2 and J usage is TRBJ2-7; D call uncertain. Germline V gives CDR1 LGHNA, CDR2 YNFKEQ. There are 19 residues in the CDR3. The V and J ends lost 0 bases and 3 bases respectively, with 24 bases between them. This CDR3 reads CASSQDSSLLVPGYYEQYF. The CDR3 nucleotides read TGTGCCAGCAGCCAAGATTCCTCCCTTCTGGTCCCAGGCTACTACGAGCAGTACTTC.

The chain links TRBV19 to TRBJ2-3; TRBD2 matches at 10 bases. The V segment lost 3 bases and the J segment 3 bases; nucleotides outside the gene matches: 6. This CDR3 contains 16 residues. CDR1 is LNHDA and CDR2 is SQIVND in the germline V gene (reference sequence). In DNA, the CDR3 is TGTGCCAGTAGTATCTCGACTAGCGGGCGGACAGATACGCAGTATTTT. Translating gives CASSISTSGRTDTQYF.

This clone was seen many times. V gene TRBV29-1 combines with J gene TRBJ2-7; the D gene is possibly TRBD2 (8 bases). The CDR3 has 13 amino acids. Per germline, CDR1 SQVTM and CDR2 ANQGSEA. Trimming shortened V by 7 bases and J by 3 bases, and 16 bases separated the two germline ends. Here the CDR3 reads CSAGRGQSYEQYF. The CDR3 DNA follows: TGCAGCGCCGGGAGGGGACAGAGCTACGAGCAGTACTTC.

The chain is built from TRBV15 and TRBJ2-7; D is uncertain. The CDR3 has 16 amino acids. Trimming shortened V by 0 bases and J by 4 bases, and 16 bases separated the two germline ends. CDR1 is LNHNV and CDR2 is YYDKDF in the germline V gene (reference sequence). CDR3 loop: CATSRDIGVRQYEQYF. In nucleotides, the CDR3 is TGTGCCACCAGCAGAGATATCGGTGTCAGGCAGTACGAGCAGTACTTC.

This chain uses TRBV19 with TRBJ1-1; D call uncertain. The CDR3 runs to 12 residues. V was cut by 5 bases and J by 5 bases, with 9 bases left in between. Germline values: CDR1 LNHDA, CDR2 SQIVND (reference sequence). The CDR3 protein is CASSPRETEAFF. CDR3 sequence (DNA): TGTGCCAGTAGTCCCCGGGAGACTGAAGCTTTCTTT.

V is TRBV28 and J is TRBJ1-1; 7 positions match TRBD1. Germline V gene lookup returns CDR1 MDHEN and CDR2 SYDVKM. The CDR3 consists of 14 residues. V gave up 3 bases and J gave up 0 bases; unmatched junction bases: 1. In DNA form, the CDR3 reads TGTGCCAGCAGTTTCGACAGGGTGAACACTGAAGCTTTCTTT. It yields the protein CASSFDRVNTEAFF. The variable domain in full, with the rest retrieved from reference TRBV28 and TRBJ1-1, is DVKVTQSSRYLVKRTGEKVFLECVQDMDHENMFWYRQDPGLGLRLIYFSYDVKMKEKGDIPEGYSVSREKKERFSLILESASTNQTSMYLCASSFDRVNTEAFFGQGTRLTVV.

This chain connects TRBV3-1 (or the pseudogene TRBV3-2) to TRBJ2-3; the match to TRBD2 covers 9 bases. The CDR3 covers 15 residues. Germline trimming cut 1 base from V and 6 bases from J; bases unmatched to any gene: 5. Germline assignment: CDR1 LGHDT and CDR2 YNNKEL (reference sequence). For the CDR3, the DNA is TGTGCCAGCAGCCAAGGGCGGGGGGGGCGCGATACGCAGTATTTT. It is translated as CASSQGRGGRDTQYF.

The genes are TRBV5-5 and TRBJ1-2; D unclear. The CDR3 is made up of 14 amino acids. V gave up 0 bases and J gave up 2 bases, with 8 bases separating them. Germline V gene sequence: CDR1 SGHKS, CDR2 YYEKEE (reference sequence). This chain's CDR3 is CASSLVLTNYGYTF. CDR3 nucleotides: TGTGCCAGCAGCTTGGTACTAACAAACTATGGCTACACCTTC.

The V call is TRBV5-1, the J call TRBJ2-2, with a weak D call TRBD1 (6 bases). Per germline, CDR1 SGHRS and CDR2 YFSETQ. This CDR3 has 16 residues. V was pared by 4 bases and J by 0 bases, with 13 bases between. CDR3 in amino acids: CASSHSRGPNTGELFF. As DNA, the CDR3 is TGCGCCAGCAGCCACTCCAGGGGTCCGAACACCGGGGAGCTGTTTTTT.

V and J are TRBV7-2 and TRBJ2-2, with 7 bases matching TRBD1. This CDR3 is 15 amino acids long. V dropped 3 bases and J dropped 6; count of bases not matched to a gene: 7. Germline V gene lookup returns CDR1 SGHTA and CDR2 FQGNSA. The CDR3 region has the DNA TGTGCCAGCAGCTTGAAGTACCAGGGGGCCGGGGAGCTGTTTTTT. Protein product: CASSLKYQGAGELFF.

This chain connects TRBV29-1 to TRBJ2-6; TRBD1 aligns across 8 bases. This CDR3 is 16 amino acids long. The V and J ends lost 6 bases and 0 bases, in that order; junction bases with no gene match: 7. In germline, CDR1 is SQVTM, CDR2 ANQGSEA. The CDR3 spells CSVAGTGFSGANVLTF. The DNA of the CDR3 is TGCAGCGTGGCCGGGACAGGCTTCTCTGGGGCCAACGTCCTGACTTTC.

This clone was picked up one time. This chain connects TRBV19 to TRBJ2-7; D is unclear. Germline V gene data show CDR1 as LNHDA and CDR2 as SQIVND (reference sequence). Trimming pared 3 bases from V and 2 bases from J, leaving 11 bases between. This CDR3 contains 14 residues. The CDR3 nucleotides are TGTGCCAGTAGTATTATCGGCGGAGCCTACGAGCAGTACTTC. Translation: CASSIIGGAYEQYF.

This rearrangement joins TRBV24-1 to TRBJ1-2; no clear D gene. The germline V and J ends were trimmed by 2 bases and 4 bases, with 13 bases remaining between them. Germline V lookup: CDR1 KGHDR, CDR2 SFDVKD. This CDR3 is built from 15 residues. The CDR3 region has the DNA TGTGCCACCAGTGATTCAAACAGCAAAACCTATGGCTACACCTTC. Translating it yields CATSDSNSKTYGYTF.